This T cell receptor (beta chain) was found in a study of human T cells and chemical hapten exposure. Across the study: DPC (0.01%) was patch tested on the upper back and read at 6 days. Study results and limitations: Having alopecia, the donors may differ immunologically from healthy people.

The time point denotes: patch test 2, 6 weeks after DPC sensitization. The treatment was: therapeutic diphenylcyclopropenone sensitization with weekly scalp DPC. The table lists this clonotype with many counts. Antigen: not known. Trimming took off 3 bases at V and 1 base at J, with 14 bases between the two ends. Germline CDR1 is KGHDR and CDR2 is SFDVKD. The length of the CDR3 is 16 residues. One entry per CDR3 protein, called by TCRdb with MiXCR from the RACE reads. The data show more than 70,000 distinct CDR3 sequences, roughly 12% seen once. The TCR sequence derives from a man between 18 and 29 years old with alopecia areata. Some clones in this sample may be carry-over from other donors' samples. The sequencing used whole blood, collected in connection with sensitization to the hapten diphenylcyclopropenone (DPC). This chain uses TRBV24-1 with TRBJ2-5; tentative D call: TRBD2 (7 bases). CDR3 sequence (DNA): TGTGCCACCAGTGATCTGGCAGGGGAGGGCCAAGAGACCCAGTACTTC. This gives the protein CATSDLAGEGQETQYF.